These T cell receptor beta chains were read from a single sample in a study of shared clonotypes between healthy human individuals. Clones were sequenced by immunoSEQ multiplex PCR, and TCRdb holds only the in-frame ones, with some missing. Counted here are 2 million to 2.5 million clones, approximately 95% occurring once; the ten biggest clones make up approximately 0.4%. Material: naive CD4+ T cells from PBMCs. All receptors derive from a man between 18 and 35 years old in good health. Some clones in this sample may be carry-over from other donors' samples. The CDR3 runs from the conserved cysteine through the conserved F or W. Each record gives: J gene, V gene, CDR3 protein.

>TRBJ1-5|TRBV28
CASSGDLGVAPQHF
>TRBJ1-4|TRBV4-1
CASSQLGTGGEKLFF
>TRBJ2-2|TRBV28
CASSSSGRATGELFF
>TRBJ2-2|TRBV5-1
CASSFMMREALTGELFF
>TRBJ2-5|TRBV5-5
CASSTGDKQETQYF
>TRBJ1-5|TRBV28
CASKFHRGSNQPQHF
>TRBJ2-5|TRBV5-1
CASSRTGYGETQYF
>TRBJ2-1|TRBV27
CASSGGSNEQFF
>TRBJ2-2|TRBV28
CASSFGGANTGELFF
>TRBJ2-4|TRBV5-8
CASSLWTGVLAKNIQYF
>TRBJ1-1|TRBV19
CASSTTSRGMNTEAFF
>TRBJ1-1|TRBV4-1
CASSQEETWRTEAFF
>TRBJ1-5|TRBV15
CATSRPDRRNNQPQHF
>TRBJ1-1|TRBV5-1
CASSSQENTEAFF
>TRBJ1-4|TRBV5-1
CASRVQAETNEKLFF
>TRBJ2-1|TRBV9
CASSPDPETGGNEQFF
>TRBJ2-7|TRBV19
CATGGGPVYEQYF
>TRBJ2-3|TRBV5-1
CASSQGLPPDTQYF
>TRBJ1-1|TRBV9
CASSVDGGVGTEAFF
>TRBJ1-1|TRBV4-2
CASSGQTGGTEAFF
>TRBJ2-1|TRBV29-1
CSVEGRPRLAGLYNEQFF
>TRBJ1-1|TRBV18
CASSPVQGPGGPFF
>TRBJ2-4|TRBV5-4
CASSSPRGAKNIQYF
>TRBJ2-5|TRBV29-1
CSVEGTSGSVETQYF
>TRBJ2-6|TRBV7-2
CASSLAPTISGANVLTF
>TRBJ2-5|TRBV6-8
CASSPYPGTARQGETQYF
>TRBJ2-3|TRBV15
CATSRDGGGTDTQYF
>TRBJ2-3|TRBV5-1
CASSDPRQGVGPADTQYF
>TRBJ2-5|TRBV30
CAWGGQAQETQYF
>TRBJ2-2|TRBV5-6
CASSLNYGELFF
>TRBJ2-1|TRBV7-3
CASSLGSSRSSPEQFF
>TRBJ2-2|TRBV9
CASSPDTGELFF
>TRBJ1-2|TRBV6-6
CASVSGTGAFYGYTF
>TRBJ2-2|TRBV29-1
CSVGRAPTGELFF
>TRBJ2-1|TRBV18
CASSPGRGFEQFF
>TRBJ2-6|TRBV21-1
CASTKESGANVLTF
>TRBJ2-1|TRBV5-1
CASSFTGTSGYNEQFF
>TRBJ2-1|TRBV11-3
CASSQTAGAGYRQFF
>TRBJ2-7|TRBV6-5
CASSYSPTGAGEQYF
>TRBJ2-1|TRBV19
CASSRLASYNEQFF
>TRBJ2-2|TRBV5-1
CASSSRGQGATGELFF
>TRBJ2-4|TRBV6-5
CASSSSPGGNIQYF
>TRBJ2-5|TRBV5-1
CASSLINAETQYF
>TRBJ1-2|TRBV6-5
CASSYSGLEGYTF
>TRBJ2-1|TRBV5-1
CASSLMTSGRAWDEQFF
>TRBJ2-7|TRBV27
CASSSRDRSREQYF
>TRBJ1-5|TRBV5-1
CASSLTGDSSNQPQHF
>TRBJ2-7|TRBV10-3
CAISESLAGDEQYF
>TRBJ1-5|TRBV7-6
CASSSGTGGSGQPQHF
>TRBJ2-3|TRBV19
CASSIRDTQYF